This TCR beta chain is drawn from a study of blood T cell repertoires in COVID-19. Study context: In each case, the material was cDNA or gDNA derived from T cells, B-cell-depleted T cells, or PBMCs.

Per the study methods: The authors estimated nucleated cell counts from reference gene primer amplification. Clones were read by immunoSEQ multiplex PCR, and TCRdb kept only the in-frame ones, dropping some. That table supplies the V and J calls and clone size; D and trimming were determined from the DNA. The repertoire holds 150,000 to 200,000 clones, with about 80% as singletons. The clonotype comes from a man in his 60s with acute or convalescent COVID-19. Input material: peripheral blood.

This CDR3 reads CASSQGRQTYEQYF. The CDR3 DNA reads TGTGCCAGCAGCCAAGGGCGGCAGACCTACGAGCAGTACTTC. The chain employs TRBV4-2 and TRBJ2-7; D not resolved. Trimming cost V 1 base and J 2 bases, with 9 bases left between them. The CDR3 contains 14 residues. Germline assignment: CDR1 LGHNA and CDR2 YNFKEQ.